The 10 T cell receptor beta chains below were found in one sample sequenced in a study of T-cell reconstitution after alpha-beta-depleted transplantation in children. Preparing the TCRbeta library involved the use of unique molecular identifiers. One entry per CDR3 protein, called by TCRdb with MiXCR from the PCR reads. The sample has about 610,000 distinct CDR3 sequences, roughly a tenth seen once. The sample here was PBMCs from the stem cell graft donor, taken from the stem cell graft. Source of these receptors: a human donor who donated a stem cell graft to a child with acute myeloid leukemia.

In this sample, this clonotype turned up many times. The J gene is TRBJ2-1, the V gene TRBV20-1; the D is unclear. The CDR3 spans 10 residues. From germline, CDR1 is DFQATT and CDR2 SNEGSKA (reference sequence). Trimming took 4 bases from V and 7 from J, leaving 5 bases between them. CDR3 loop: CSAKNNEQFF. For the CDR3, the DNA is TGCAGTGCTAAGAATAATGAGCAGTTCTTC.

V usage is TRBV7-9 and J usage is TRBJ1-6; the match to TRBD1 covers 9 bases. The CDR3 loop spans 16 amino acids. Germline assignment: CDR1 SEHNR and CDR2 FQNEAQ (reference sequence). V was clipped by 2 bases and J by 7 bases; unmatched bases: 6. CDR3 coding DNA: TGTGCCAGCAGCTTACCCGGACAGGGGAGCAATTCACCCCTCCACTTT. It encodes CASSLPGQGSNSPLHF.

The chain is built from TRBV28 and TRBJ1-2; 7 bases match TRBD1. This CDR3 spans 14 amino acids. V gave up 5 bases and J gave up 6 bases; unmatched junction bases: 9. Looked up from germline, CDR1 is MDHEN and CDR2 is SYDVKM. The CDR3 sequence: CASSMTGRGNGYTF. CDR3 nucleotides: TGTGCCAGCAGTATGACAGGGAGGGGAAATGGCTACACCTTC.

The sample holds a few counts of this clonotype. The chain links TRBV9 to TRBJ2-5, with D unclear. In germline, CDR1 is SGDLS, CDR2 YYNGEE. V was trimmed by 0 bases and J by 1 base, leaving 7 bases between them. This CDR3 spans 14 amino acids. CDR3: CASSVVNFQETQYF. The DNA for the CDR3 is TGTGCCAGCAGCGTAGTTAATTTCCAAGAGACCCAGTACTTC.

This chain links TRBV29-1 with TRBJ2-7; 9 nucleotides match TRBD2. Germline lookup yields CDR1 SQVTM and CDR2 ANQGSEA. V trimming: 5 bases; J trimming: 5 bases; junction bases outside the gene matches: 10. The CDR3 is 14 residues long. The CDR3 loop reads CSVRYKGLADEQYF. The CDR3 DNA reads as TGCAGCGTTAGATATAAGGGACTAGCTGACGAGCAGTACTTC.

The V call is TRBV7-3, the J call TRBJ2-1; 10 bases fit TRBD2. Germline lookup yields CDR1 SGHTA and CDR2 FQGTGA. Germline trimming cut 5 bases from V and 9 bases from J; bases unmatched to any gene: 4. The CDR3 is 13 amino acids. CDR3 protein: CASSPSGRGEQFF. The DNA for the CDR3 is TGTGCCAGCAGCCCCAGCGGGAGGGGTGAGCAGTTCTTC. The full variable domain, rest sourced from reference TRBV7-3 and TRBJ2-1, is GAGVSQTPSNKVTEKGKYVELRCDPISGHTALYWYRQSLGQGPEFLIYFQGTGAADDSGLPNDRFFAVRPEGSVSTLKIQRTERGDSAVYLCASSPSGRGEQFFGPGTRLTVL.

Only a few counts were recorded for this clonotype. The chain uses TRBV20-1 and TRBJ2-5; D remains ambiguous. Trimming removed 0 bases at V and 1 base at J, with 9 bases between. Per germline, CDR1 DFQATT and CDR2 SNEGSKA (reference sequence). The CDR3 totals 14 residues. The CDR3 nucleotides are TGCAGTGCTAGAGATGGGCACCGCCAAGAGACCCAGTACTTC. Its protein is CSARDGHRQETQYF.

This clonotype was seen a handful of times. This chain links TRBV2 with TRBJ2-5; D may be TRBD1 (6 bases). The CDR3 sequence is 13 residues long. V was clipped by 7 bases and J by 1 base, with 10 bases between them. Germline V gives CDR1 SNHLY, CDR2 FYNNEI. The CDR3 sequence is CASKRTAQETQYF. CDR3 nucleotides: TGTGCCAGCAAAAGGACAGCCCAAGAGACCCAGTACTTC. Based on the CDR3 plus reference TRBV2 and TRBJ2-5, the full variable domain is EPEVTQTPSHQVTQMGQEVILRCVPISNHLYFYWYRQILGQKVEFLVSFYNNEISEKSEIFDDQFSVERPDGSNFTLKIRSTKLEDSAMYFCASKRTAQETQYFGPGTRLLVL.

V is TRBV20-1 and J is TRBJ2-2; 12 bases line up with TRBD2. This CDR3 has 17 amino acids. The ends lost 6 bases at V and 4 bases at J; junction bases unmatched: 12. Germline-derived CDR1 and CDR2 are DFQATT and SNEGSKA (reference sequence). The CDR3 here is CSAPASGRARGTGELFF. The CDR3 nucleotides read TGCAGTGCCCCAGCTAGCGGGAGGGCCCGGGGCACCGGGGAGCTGTTTTTT.

The sample holds a few counts of this clonotype. This rearrangement joins TRBV24-1 to TRBJ2-1, with D perhaps given as TRBD1 or TRBD2 (5 bases each). Germline V gene sequence: CDR1 KGHDR, CDR2 SFDVKD. There are 14 residues in the CDR3. V lost 8 bases, J lost 4 bases, and 14 bases lay in between. The CDR3 protein is CATNGGVDYNEQFF. In DNA, the CDR3 is TGTGCCACCAATGGGGGAGTTGATTACAATGAGCAGTTCTTC.